This paragraph reports one T cell receptor (beta chain). These data come from a study of brain T cells in children with intractable seizures. Method: immunoSEQ multiplex PCR; TCRdb's copy keeps in-frame clones and lacks some. The table includes hundreds of thousands of clones, about 94% detected once. Time point here: blood from clinic visit 5 months post-surgery; TSC patient then seizure free. V was clipped by 5 bases and J by 5 bases; unmatched bases: 10. The CDR3 contains 15 residues. Germline V gene lookup returns CDR1 MNHEY and CDR2 SVGAGI. This receptor was taken from a boy under two years old with tuberous sclerosis and intractable seizures. The material sequenced was peripheral blood, taken approximately 5 months after surgery. V and J are TRBV6-5 and TRBJ1-2; 8 bases line up with TRBD1. CDR3 in DNA: TGTGCCAGCAGTACTACGGACAGGGTCTGGTATGGCTACACCTTC. This encodes CASSTTDRVWYGYTF.